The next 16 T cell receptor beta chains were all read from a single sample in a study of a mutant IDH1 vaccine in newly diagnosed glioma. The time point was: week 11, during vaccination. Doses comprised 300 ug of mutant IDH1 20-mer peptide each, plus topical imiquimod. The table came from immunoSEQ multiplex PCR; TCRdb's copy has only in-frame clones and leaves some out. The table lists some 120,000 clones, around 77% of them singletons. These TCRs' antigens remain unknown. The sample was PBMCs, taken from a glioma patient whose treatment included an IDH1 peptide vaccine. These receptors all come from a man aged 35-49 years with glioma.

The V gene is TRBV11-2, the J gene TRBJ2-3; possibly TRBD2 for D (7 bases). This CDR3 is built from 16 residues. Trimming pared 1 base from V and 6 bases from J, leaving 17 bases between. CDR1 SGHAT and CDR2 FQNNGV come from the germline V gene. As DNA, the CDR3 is TGTGCCAGCAGCTTAGCTGGAGGGGGGGCAGGGGATACGCAGTATTTT. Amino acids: CASSLAGGGAGDTQYF. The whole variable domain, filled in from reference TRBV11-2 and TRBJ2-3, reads EAGVAQSPRYKIIEKRQSVAFWCNPISGHATLYWYQQILGQGPKLLIQFQNNGVVDDSQLPKDRFSAERLKGVDSTLKIQPAKLEDSAVYLCASSLAGGGAGDTQYFGPGTRLTVL.

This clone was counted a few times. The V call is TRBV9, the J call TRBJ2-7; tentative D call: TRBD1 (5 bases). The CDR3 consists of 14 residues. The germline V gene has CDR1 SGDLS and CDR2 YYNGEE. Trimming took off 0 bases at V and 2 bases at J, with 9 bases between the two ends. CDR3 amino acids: CASSVADRAYEQYF. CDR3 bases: TGTGCCAGCAGCGTAGCCGACAGAGCCTACGAGCAGTACTTC.

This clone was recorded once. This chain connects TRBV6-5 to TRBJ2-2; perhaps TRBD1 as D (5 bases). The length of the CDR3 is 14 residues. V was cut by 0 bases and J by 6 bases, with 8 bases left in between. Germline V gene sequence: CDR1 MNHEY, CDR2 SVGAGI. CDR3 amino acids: CASSYSKGPGELFF. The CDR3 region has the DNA TGTGCCAGCAGTTACTCGAAGGGGCCCGGGGAGCTGTTTTTT.

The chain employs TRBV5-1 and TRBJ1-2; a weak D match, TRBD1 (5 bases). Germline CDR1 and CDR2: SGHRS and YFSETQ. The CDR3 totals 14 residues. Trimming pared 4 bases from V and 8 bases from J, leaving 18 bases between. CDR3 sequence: CASSGLGVGGGYTF. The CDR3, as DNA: TGCGCCAGCAGCGGATTGGGGGTCGGGGGAGGCTACACCTTC.

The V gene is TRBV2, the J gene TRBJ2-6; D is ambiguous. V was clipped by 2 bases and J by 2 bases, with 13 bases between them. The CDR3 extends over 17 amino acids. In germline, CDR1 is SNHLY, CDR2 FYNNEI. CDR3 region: CASSEQRMFPGANVLTF. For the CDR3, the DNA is TGTGCCAGCAGTGAACAGCGTATGTTCCCTGGGGCCAACGTCCTGACTTTC.

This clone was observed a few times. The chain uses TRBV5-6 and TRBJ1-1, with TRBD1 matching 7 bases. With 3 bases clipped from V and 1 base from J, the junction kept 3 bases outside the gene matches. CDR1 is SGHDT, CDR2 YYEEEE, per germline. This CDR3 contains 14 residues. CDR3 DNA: TGTGCCAGCAGCTGGGACAGACAGAACACTGAAGCTTTCTTT. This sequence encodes CASSWDRQNTEAFF.

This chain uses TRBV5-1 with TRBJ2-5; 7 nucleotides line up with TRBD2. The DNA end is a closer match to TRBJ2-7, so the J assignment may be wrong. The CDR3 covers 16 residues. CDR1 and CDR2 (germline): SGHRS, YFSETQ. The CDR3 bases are TGCGCCAGCAGCTTGACGGGGGGAGGTAAACCCTACGAGCAGTACTTC. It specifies CASSLTGGGKPYEQYF.

CDR3 loop: CASSVSGPPTEQYF. The DNA of the CDR3 is TGTGCCAGTAGTGTCTCGGGCCCTCCTACGGAGCAGTACTTC. The chain links TRBV19 to TRBJ2-7; D not resolved. This CDR3 contains 14 residues. The germline CDR1 and CDR2 sequences are LNHDA and SQIVND (reference sequence). With 5 bases removed from V and 7 bases from J, the gap between germline ends came to 18 bases. The variable domain in full, with the rest retrieved from reference TRBV19 and TRBJ2-7, is DGGITQSPKYLFRKEGQNVTLSCEQNLNHDAMYWYRQDPGQGLRLIYYSQIVNDFQKGDIAEGYSVSREKKESFPLTVTSAQKNPTAFYLCASSVSGPPTEQYFGPGTRLTVT.

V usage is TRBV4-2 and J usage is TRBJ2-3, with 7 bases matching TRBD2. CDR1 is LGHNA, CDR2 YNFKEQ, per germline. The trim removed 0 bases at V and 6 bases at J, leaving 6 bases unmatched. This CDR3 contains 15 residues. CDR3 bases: TGTGCCAGCAGCCAAGACCGCGGGGGTAGGGATACGCAGTATTTT. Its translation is CASSQDRGGRDTQYF.

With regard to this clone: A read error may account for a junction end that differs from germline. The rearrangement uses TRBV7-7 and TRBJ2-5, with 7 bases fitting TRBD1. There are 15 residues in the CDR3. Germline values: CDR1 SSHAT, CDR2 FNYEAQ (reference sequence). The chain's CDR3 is CASSPQGTAQETQYF. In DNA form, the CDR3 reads TGTGCTAGCAGCCCGCAGGGGACAGCCCAAGAGACCCAGTACTTC.

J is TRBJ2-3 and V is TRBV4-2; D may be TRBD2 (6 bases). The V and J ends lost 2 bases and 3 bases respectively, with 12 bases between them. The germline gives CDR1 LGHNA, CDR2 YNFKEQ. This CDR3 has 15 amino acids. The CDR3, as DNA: TGTGCCAGCAGCCAAAGATACGGGACTACAGATACGCAGTATTTT. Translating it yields CASSQRYGTTDTQYF.

The CDR3 loop reads CASSSPPVRSADGYTF. The CDR3 nucleotides read TGTGCCAGCAGCTCGCCGCCCGTCAGAAGCGCCGACGGCTACACCTTC. The V and J genes are TRBV5-6 and TRBJ1-2; D gene ambiguous. This CDR3 spans 16 amino acids. Germline CDR1 SGHDT, CDR2 YYEEEE. V was pared by 3 bases and J by 8 bases, with 23 bases between.

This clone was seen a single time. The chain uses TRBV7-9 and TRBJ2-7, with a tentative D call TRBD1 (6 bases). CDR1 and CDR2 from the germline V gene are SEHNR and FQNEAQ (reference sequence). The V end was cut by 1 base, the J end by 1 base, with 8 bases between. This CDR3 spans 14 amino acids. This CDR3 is CASSLDRVSYEQYF. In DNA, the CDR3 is TGTGCCAGCAGCTTAGACAGGGTATCCTACGAGCAGTACTTC.

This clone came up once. Here the CDR3 reads CASEGGGWKAQYF. The DNA for the CDR3 is TGTGCCAGCGAAGGGGGGGGCTGGAAGGCCCAGTACTTC. The genes are TRBV6-6 and TRBJ2-5; possible D gene TRBD2, 7 bases. V was trimmed by 8 bases and J by 9 bases, leaving 19 bases between them. CDR1 and CDR2 from the germline V gene are MNHNY and SVGAGI (reference sequence). This CDR3 comprises 13 residues.

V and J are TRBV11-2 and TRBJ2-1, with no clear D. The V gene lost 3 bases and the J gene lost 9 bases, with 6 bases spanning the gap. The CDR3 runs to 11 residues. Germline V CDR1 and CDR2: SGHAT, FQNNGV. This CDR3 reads CASSLEGEQFF. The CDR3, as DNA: TGTGCCAGCAGCTTGGAAGGTGAGCAGTTCTTC.

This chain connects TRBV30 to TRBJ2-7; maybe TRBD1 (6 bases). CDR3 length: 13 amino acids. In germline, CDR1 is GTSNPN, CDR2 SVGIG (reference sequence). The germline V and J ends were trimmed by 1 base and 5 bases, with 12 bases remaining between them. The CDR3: CAWSATGSNEQYF. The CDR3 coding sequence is TGTGCCTGGAGTGCAACAGGGAGCAACGAGCAGTACTTC.